The 3 T cell receptor beta chains below all came from one sample that was sequenced in a study of blood T cell repertoires in COVID-19. Profiling relied on immunoSEQ multiplex PCR, and the TCRdb table lists in-frame clones only, not all of them. The sample carries 280,000 or so clones, roughly 87% recorded once. The sample taken for sequencing was PBMCs or T cells enriched from blood (not recorded which). All receptors derive from a woman in her forties who had recovered from COVID-19.

The CDR3 loop reads CASSPGGYGYTF. Here the CDR3 DNA reads TGTGCCAGCAGCCCAGGGGGCTATGGCTACACCTTC. The genes are TRBV11-2 and TRBJ1-2; TRBD1 matches at 7 bases. The CDR3 totals 12 residues. With 5 bases clipped from V and 4 bases from J, the junction kept 1 base outside the gene matches. The V gene's germline CDR1 is SGHAT and CDR2 FQNNGV.

The chain couples TRBV7-9 to TRBJ2-1; 11 bases fit TRBD2. The CDR3 spans 17 residues. Germline V CDR1 and CDR2: SEHNR, FQNEAQ (reference sequence). V shed 3 bases, J shed 0 bases, and the junction held 4 bases outside the gene matches. The CDR3 is CASSLTSGISSYNEQFF. CDR3 bases: TGTGCCAGCAGCTTGACTAGCGGGATTAGCTCCTACAATGAGCAGTTCTTC.

The gene calls are TRBV6-5 and TRBJ2-6, with no clear D. The CDR3 runs 16 residues. V lost 4 bases to trimming and J lost 0 bases, with 10 bases between them. The germline CDR1 and CDR2 sequences are MNHEY and SVGAGI. The CDR3 protein is CASSSWADSGANVLTF. As DNA, the CDR3 is TGTGCCAGCAGTTCGTGGGCAGACTCTGGGGCCAACGTCCTGACTTTC.